The 12 T cell receptor beta chains in this list originate from one sample, sequenced in a study of blood T cell repertoires in COVID-19. Profiling relied on immunoSEQ multiplex PCR, and the TCRdb table lists in-frame clones only, not all of them. The table records more than 85,000 clones, roughly 87% of them present only once. Sequenced material: peripheral blood. The source is a man aged 65 to 85 with acute or convalescent COVID-19.

J is TRBJ2-7 and V is TRBV6-5; 7 nucleotides agree with TRBD1. Germline values: CDR1 MNHEY, CDR2 SVGAGI. The CDR3 length is 13 residues. Trimming took 6 bases from V and 4 from J; bases not matched to a gene: 6. Here the CDR3 reads CASRTGNGYEQYV. Written as DNA, the CDR3 is TGTGCCAGCAGGACAGGGAACGGGTACGAGCAGTACGTC.

The chain carries TRBV6-6 and TRBJ1-6; D remains unclear. Germline values: CDR1 MNHNY, CDR2 SVGAGI (reference sequence). The CDR3 is 14 amino acids. V was cut by 6 bases and J by 9 bases, with 15 bases left in between. CDR3 sequence: CASRDRESFSPLHF. The CDR3 nucleotides read TGTGCCAGCAGAGATCGGGAGAGTTTTTCACCCCTCCACTTT.

J is TRBJ1-1 and V is TRBV7-9; D is possibly TRBD1 (6 bases). The CDR3 contains 15 residues. Germline V CDR1 and CDR2: SEHNR, FQNEAQ (reference sequence). With 5 bases removed from V and 4 bases from J, the gap between germline ends came to 17 bases. The CDR3 sequence is CASSISWGGGTEAFF. The CDR3 bases are TGTGCCAGCAGCATCTCCTGGGGGGGCGGCACTGAAGCTTTCTTT.

The gene calls are TRBV19 and TRBJ1-2; D might be TRBD1 (6 bases). The germline V and J ends were trimmed by 5 bases and 1 base, with 11 bases remaining between them. This CDR3 spans 14 amino acids. Looked up from germline, CDR1 is LNHDA and CDR2 is SQIVND (reference sequence). CDR3 bases: TGTGCCAGTAGTGGGTGGACAGTTAACTATGGCTACACCTTC. Translating it yields CASSGWTVNYGYTF.

The chain employs TRBV2 and TRBJ2-5, with 8 bases matching TRBD1. Germline V gives CDR1 SNHLY, CDR2 FYNNEI. The CDR3 is 16 amino acids. After removal of 3 bases from V and 4 bases from J, the junction contained 10 bases not matched to a gene. The DNA for the CDR3 is TGTGCCAGCAGTGACGCCTTAGGACAGGGAGGAGAGACCCAGTACTTC. This encodes CASSDALGQGGETQYF.

The chain is built from TRBV7-2 and TRBJ2-3, with 11 bases aligning to TRBD2. The CDR3 is 15 residues long. The germline CDR1 and CDR2 sequences are SGHTA and FQGNSA. V dropped 6 bases and J dropped 5; count of bases not matched to a gene: 7. The CDR3, as DNA: TGTGCCAGCAGAAAGACTAGCGGGGCCGGAGATACGCAGTATTTT. The encoded protein is CASRKTSGAGDTQYF.

V usage is TRBV2 and J usage is TRBJ2-3; a possible D gene is TRBD1 (5 bases). The CDR3 totals 14 residues. The germline V gene encodes CDR1 SNHLY and CDR2 FYNNEI. Trimming stripped 2 bases from V and 2 bases from J, with 8 bases between. CDR3 sequence (DNA): TGTGCCAGCAGTGAATACAGGCCCACAGATACGCAGTATTTT. Translated: CASSEYRPTDTQYF.

The chain employs TRBV7-9 and TRBJ1-3, with D perhaps matching TRBD1 (5 bases). The germline V and J ends were trimmed by 4 bases and 3 bases, with 10 bases remaining between them. In germline, CDR1 is SEHNR, CDR2 FQNEAQ (reference sequence). The CDR3 covers 14 residues. CDR3 region: CASSWGGNGNTIYF. CDR3 nucleotides: TGTGCCAGCAGCTGGGGGGGAAATGGAAACACCATATATTTT.

This rearrangement joins TRBV18 to TRBJ2-5, with 11 nucleotides matching TRBD2. Germline values: CDR1 KGHSH, CDR2 LQKENI. The CDR3 has 16 amino acids. The trim removed 1 base at V and 5 bases at J, leaving 6 bases unmatched. The chain's CDR3 is CASSPLTSGGSETQYF. The CDR3 coding sequence is TGTGCCAGCTCACCACTTACTAGCGGGGGATCGGAGACCCAGTACTTC.

The rearrangement links TRBV4-1 to TRBJ2-7; 7 bases line up with TRBD1. The CDR3 consists of 19 residues. V shed 1 base, J shed 1 base, and the junction held 16 bases outside the gene matches. CDR1 is MGHRA and CDR2 is YSYEKL in the germline V gene. CDR3 sequence reads: CASSQGLLRRQGDSYEQYF. DNA of the CDR3: TGCGCCAGCAGCCAAGGGCTATTAAGGAGGCAGGGGGATTCCTACGAGCAGTACTTC.

This clone was seen a handful of times. This sequence joins TRBV6-5 and TRBJ1-2, with TRBD1 matching over 8 bases. The V gene's germline CDR1 is MNHEY and CDR2 SVGAGI. V gave up 6 bases and J gave up 4 bases; unmatched junction bases: 4. This CDR3 has 13 amino acids. The CDR3 region is CASRTGGSYGYTF. The CDR3 DNA sequence: TGTGCCAGCAGAACAGGGGGAAGCTATGGCTACACCTTC.

The chain combines TRBV11-3 with TRBJ2-1; TRBD2 might be the D (6 bases). Germline V gives CDR1 SGHNT, CDR2 YENEEA. This CDR3 has 16 amino acids. V gave up 4 bases and J gave up 7 bases, with 20 bases separating them. CDR3 sequence reads: CASSSSWGRSGNEQFF. The CDR3 region has the DNA TGTGCCAGCAGCTCCAGTTGGGGGAGGTCCGGGAATGAGCAGTTCTTC. The variable domain in full, completed from reference TRBV11-3 and TRBJ2-1, reads EAGVVQSPRYKIIEKKQPVAFWCNPISGHNTLYWYLQNLGQGPELLIRYENEEAVDDSQLPKDRFSAERLKGVDSTLKIQPAELGDSAVYLCASSSSWGRSGNEQFFGPGTRLTVL.